Listed below are T cell receptor beta chains from one sample, sequenced in a study of memory CD4+ T cells and cytomegalovirus serostatus. This table comes from immunoSEQ multiplex PCR, and its TCRdb copy is limited to in-frame clones, with some not included. Here the sample spans tens of thousands of clones, 82% being singletons. The sample was memory CD4+ T cells from blood. The receptors derive from an adult in good health and CMV-seronegative. Each CDR3 is given with its conserved first and last residue. Each record gives: V gene, D gene, clone size, J gene, CDR3 protein, CDR3 DNA. D genes are given only for firm matches. Not all rows give a size; the values are once, few, many and, for expanded clones, a class.

v_gene: TRBV4-3; d_gene: .; abundance: .; j_gene: TRBJ2-3; CDR3aa: CASSQGGTQYF; CDR3nt: TGCGCCAGCAGCCAAGGCGGTACGCAGTATTTT
v_gene: TRBV5-5; d_gene: .; abundance: .; j_gene: TRBJ1-3; CDR3aa: CASSLDLNPGNTIYF; CDR3nt: TGTGCCAGCAGCTTGGACCTTAATCCTGGAAACACCATATATTTT
v_gene: TRBV5-1; d_gene: .; abundance: .; j_gene: TRBJ2-7; CDR3aa: CASGLTGSTYEQYF; CDR3nt: TGCGCCAGCGGACTAACAGGGTCTACCTACGAGCAGTACTTC
v_gene: TRBV27; d_gene: .; abundance: .; j_gene: TRBJ1-4; CDR3aa: CASSLTPSGGREKLFF; CDR3nt: TGTGCCAGCAGTTTAACTCCCTCAGGAGGTCGAGAAAAACTGTTTTTT
v_gene: TRBV5-4; d_gene: .; abundance: .; j_gene: TRBJ2-7; CDR3aa: CASSLDRNEQYF; CDR3nt: TGTGCCAGCAGTTTGGACCGGAACGAGCAGTACTTC
v_gene: TRBV2; d_gene: .; abundance: .; j_gene: TRBJ1-1; CDR3aa: CASSRDRFTEAFF; CDR3nt: TGTGCCAGCAGTAGAGACAGGTTCACTGAAGCTTTCTTT
v_gene: TRBV27; d_gene: TRBD1; abundance: once; j_gene: TRBJ2-2; CDR3aa: CASSRRDSTYLGNTGELFF; CDR3nt: TGTGCCAGCAGTCGCCGGGACAGCACGTATTTGGGAAACACCGGGGAGCTGTTTTTT
v_gene: TRBV7-8; d_gene: .; abundance: once; j_gene: TRBJ2-5; CDR3aa: CASSLGGTDQETQYF; CDR3nt: TGTGCCAGCAGCTTAGGTGGCACCGACCAAGAGACCCAGTACTTC
v_gene: TRBV19; d_gene: .; abundance: .; j_gene: TRBJ2-5; CDR3aa: CASSIPSTGQETQYF; CDR3nt: TGTGCCAGTAGTATCCCATCGACAGGACAAGAGACCCAGTACTTC
v_gene: TRBV9; d_gene: .; abundance: .; j_gene: TRBJ2-2; CDR3aa: CASSVAGGTTGELFF; CDR3nt: TGTGCCAGCAGCGTAGCTGGAGGGACTACCGGGGAGCTGTTTTTT
v_gene: TRBV18; d_gene: .; abundance: .; j_gene: TRBJ1-6; CDR3aa: CASSPGQNSPLHF; CDR3nt: TGTGCCAGCTCACCCGGACAGAATTCACCCCTCCACTTT
v_gene: TRBV27; d_gene: TRBD1; abundance: few; j_gene: TRBJ1-2; CDR3aa: CASSSRNRDRYGYTF; CDR3nt: TGTGCCAGCAGTTCCCGAAACCGGGACAGGTATGGCTACACCTTC
v_gene: TRBV18; d_gene: TRBD1; abundance: .; j_gene: TRBJ2-3; CDR3aa: CASSPDRTTDTQYF; CDR3nt: TGTGCCAGCTCACCGGACAGGACCACAGATACGCAGTATTTT
v_gene: TRBV11-2; d_gene: TRBD2; abundance: .; j_gene: TRBJ2-3; CDR3aa: CASSRRGGSADTQYF; CDR3nt: TGTGCCAGCAGCCGCCGGGGGGGTTCCGCAGATACGCAGTATTTT
v_gene: TRBV19; d_gene: .; abundance: .; j_gene: TRBJ1-5; CDR3aa: CASSLTGTANQPQHF; CDR3nt: TGTGCCAGTAGTCTGACCGGGACGGCGAATCAGCCCCAGCATTTT
v_gene: TRBV11-2; d_gene: TRBD1; abundance: once; j_gene: TRBJ2-7; CDR3aa: CASSFDRVSYEQYF; CDR3nt: TGTGCCAGCAGCTTCGACAGGGTCTCCTACGAGCAGTACTTC
v_gene: TRBV5-1; d_gene: TRBD1; abundance: .; j_gene: TRBJ1-1; CDR3aa: CASRTGEPNTEAFF; CDR3nt: TGCGCCAGCAGGACAGGGGAACCGAACACTGAAGCTTTCTTT
v_gene: TRBV7-9; d_gene: TRBD1; abundance: .; j_gene: TRBJ2-7; CDR3aa: CASSLGTGFSEQYF; CDR3nt: TGTGCCAGCAGCTTAGGGACAGGGTTTTCCGAGCAGTACTTC
v_gene: TRBV19; d_gene: .; abundance: .; j_gene: TRBJ2-4; CDR3aa: CASSISGKAIQYF; CDR3nt: TGTGCCAGTAGTATCTCAGGGAAGGCCATTCAGTACTTC
v_gene: TRBV14; d_gene: .; abundance: .; j_gene: TRBJ2-7; CDR3aa: CASSQGVRSYEQYF; CDR3nt: TGTGCCAGCAGCCAAGGCGTCAGGTCCTACGAGCAGTACTTC
v_gene: TRBV19; d_gene: TRBD1; abundance: few; j_gene: TRBJ2-6; CDR3aa: CASSIGTGPSGANVLTF; CDR3nt: TGTGCCAGTAGTATTGGGACAGGGCCCTCTGGGGCCAACGTCCTGACTTTC
v_gene: TRBV5-1; d_gene: .; abundance: few; j_gene: TRBJ1-3; CDR3aa: CASSLEFSGNTIYF; CDR3nt: TGCGCCAGCAGCCTAGAATTCTCTGGAAACACCATATATTTT
v_gene: TRBV15; d_gene: TRBD1; abundance: .; j_gene: TRBJ1-1; CDR3aa: CATSVTWDRGRVGDTEAFF; CDR3nt: TGTGCCACCAGCGTCACCTGGGACAGGGGGCGCGTTGGGGACACTGAAGCTTTCTTT
v_gene: TRBV30; d_gene: .; abundance: .; j_gene: TRBJ1-3; CDR3aa: CAWNRVGKGSGNTIYF; CDR3nt: TGTGCCTGGAATAGGGTCGGGAAGGGCTCTGGAAACACCATATATTTT
v_gene: TRBV2; d_gene: TRBD1; abundance: once; j_gene: TRBJ1-6; CDR3aa: CASTAFTGVGHSPLHF; CDR3nt: TGTGCCAGCACCGCCTTTACAGGGGTGGGGCATTCACCCCTCCACTTT
v_gene: TRBV28; d_gene: .; abundance: .; j_gene: TRBJ1-1; CDR3aa: CASSPLLGRSPTEAFF; CDR3nt: TGTGCCAGCAGTCCCCTGCTTGGACGGAGTCCGACTGAAGCTTTCTTT
v_gene: TRBV27; d_gene: .; abundance: .; j_gene: TRBJ1-2; CDR3aa: CASSLGGGDGYTF; CDR3nt: TGTGCCAGCAGTTTAGGGGGGGGCGATGGCTACACCTTC
v_gene: TRBV11-1; d_gene: TRBD1; abundance: .; j_gene: TRBJ2-7; CDR3aa: CASSVGQGRAHRQYF; CDR3nt: TGTGCCAGCAGCGTCGGACAGGGGAGGGCCCACCGACAGTACTTC